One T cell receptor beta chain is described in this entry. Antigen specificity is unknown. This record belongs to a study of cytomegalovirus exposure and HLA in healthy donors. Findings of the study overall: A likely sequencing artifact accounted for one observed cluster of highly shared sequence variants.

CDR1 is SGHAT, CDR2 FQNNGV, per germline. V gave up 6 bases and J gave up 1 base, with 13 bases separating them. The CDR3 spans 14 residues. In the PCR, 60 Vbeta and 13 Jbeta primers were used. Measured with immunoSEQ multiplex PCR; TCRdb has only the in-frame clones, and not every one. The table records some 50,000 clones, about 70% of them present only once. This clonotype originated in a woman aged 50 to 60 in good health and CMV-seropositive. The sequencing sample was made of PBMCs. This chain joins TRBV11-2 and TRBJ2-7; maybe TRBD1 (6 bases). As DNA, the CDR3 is TGTGCCAGCAGTTCCTTTCAGGGGTCCTACGAGCAGTACTTC. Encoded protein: CASSSFQGSYEQYF. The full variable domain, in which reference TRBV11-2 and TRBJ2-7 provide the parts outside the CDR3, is EAGVAQSPRYKIIEKRQSVAFWCNPISGHATLYWYQQILGQGPKLLIQFQNNGVVDDSQLPKDRFSAERLKGVDSTLKIQPAKLEDSAVYLCASSSFQGSYEQYFGPGTRLTVT.